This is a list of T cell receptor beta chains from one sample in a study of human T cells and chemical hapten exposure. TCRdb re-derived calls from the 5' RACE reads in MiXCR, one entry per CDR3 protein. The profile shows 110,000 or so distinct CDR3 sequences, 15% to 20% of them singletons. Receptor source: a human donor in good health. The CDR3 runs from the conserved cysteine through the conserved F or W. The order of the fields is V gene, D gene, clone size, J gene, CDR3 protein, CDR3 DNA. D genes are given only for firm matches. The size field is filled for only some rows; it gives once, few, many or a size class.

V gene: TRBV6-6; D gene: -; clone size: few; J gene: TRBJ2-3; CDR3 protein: CASSYLHSTTDTQYF; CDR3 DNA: TGTGCCAGCAGTTACCTCCACAGCACCACAGATACGCAGTATTTT
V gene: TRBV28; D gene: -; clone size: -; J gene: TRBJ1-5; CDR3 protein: CASSLAGKGNQPQHF; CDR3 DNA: TGTGCCAGCAGTCTGGCAGGGAAGGGCAATCAGCCCCAGCATTTT
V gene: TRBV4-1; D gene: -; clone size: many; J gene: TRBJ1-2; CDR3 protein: CASSQDSGPGPFVGYTF; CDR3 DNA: TGCGCCAGCAGCCAAGATTCGGGGCCGGGGCCATTTGTCGGCTACACCTTC
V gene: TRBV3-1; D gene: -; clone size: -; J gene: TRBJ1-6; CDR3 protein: CASSQDSRRPHF; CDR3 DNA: TGTGCCAGCAGCCAAGATTCCAGGCGGCCCCACTTT
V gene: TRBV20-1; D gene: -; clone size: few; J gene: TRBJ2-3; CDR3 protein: CSARPRRRDRVTDTQYF; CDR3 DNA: TGCAGTGCTAGACCCCGACGTCGGGATAGGGTTACAGATACGCAGTATTTT
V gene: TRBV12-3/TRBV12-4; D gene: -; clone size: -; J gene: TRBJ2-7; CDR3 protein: CASSFSGGTRVEQYF; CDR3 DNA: TGTGCCAGCAGTTTCAGCGGCGGGACGCGCGTCGAGCAGTACTTC
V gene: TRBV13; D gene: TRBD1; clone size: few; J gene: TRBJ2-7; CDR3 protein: CASSRKTGGGYEQYF; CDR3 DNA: TGTGCCAGCAGCCGAAAAACAGGGGGCGGCTACGAGCAGTACTTC
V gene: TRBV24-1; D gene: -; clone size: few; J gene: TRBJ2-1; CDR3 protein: CATSDPRGGAGDEQFF; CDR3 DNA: TGTGCCACCAGCGATCCCCGCGGCGGTGCTGGCGATGAGCAGTTCTTC
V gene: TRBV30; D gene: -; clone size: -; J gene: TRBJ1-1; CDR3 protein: CAWSPGLNTEAFF; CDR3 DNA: TGTGCCTGGAGCCCAGGCTTGAACACTGAAGCTTTCTTT
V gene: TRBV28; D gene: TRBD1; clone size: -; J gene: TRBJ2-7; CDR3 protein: CAADPGTGGYEQYF; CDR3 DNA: TGTGCCGCTGACCCCGGGACAGGGGGCTACGAGCAGTACTTC
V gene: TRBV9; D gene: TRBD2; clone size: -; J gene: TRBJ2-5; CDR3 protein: CASSVGSGRYQETQYF; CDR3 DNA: TGTGCCAGCAGCGTAGGTAGCGGGAGGTACCAAGAGACCCAGTACTTC
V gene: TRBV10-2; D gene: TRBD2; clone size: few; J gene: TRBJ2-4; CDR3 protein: CASSESAGVIQYF; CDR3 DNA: TGCGCCAGCAGTGAAAGTGCGGGGGTTATTCAGTACTTC
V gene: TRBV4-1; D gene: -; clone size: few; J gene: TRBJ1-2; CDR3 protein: CASSQNIMNYGYTF; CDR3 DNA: TGCGCCAGCAGCCAAAATATAATGAACTATGGCTACACCTTC
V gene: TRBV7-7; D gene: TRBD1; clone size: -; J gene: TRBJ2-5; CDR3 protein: CASSLGTAETQYF; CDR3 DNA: TGTGCTAGCAGCTTAGGGACAGCCGAGACCCAGTACTTC
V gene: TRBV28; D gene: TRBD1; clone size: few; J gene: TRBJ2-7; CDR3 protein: CASSPRGTGPSYEQYF; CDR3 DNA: TGTGCCAGCAGTCCCCGGGGGACAGGCCCATCCTACGAGCAGTACTTC
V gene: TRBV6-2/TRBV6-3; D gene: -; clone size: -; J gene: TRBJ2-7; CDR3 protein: CASSPRGSGLSYEQYF; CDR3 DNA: TGTGCCAGCAGCCCCCGTGGGAGCGGACTGTCCTACGAGCAGTACTTC
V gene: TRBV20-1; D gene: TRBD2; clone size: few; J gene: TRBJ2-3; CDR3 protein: CTGRLAGADTQYF; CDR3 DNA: TGCACCGGGAGGCTAGCGGGTGCAGATACGCAGTATTTT
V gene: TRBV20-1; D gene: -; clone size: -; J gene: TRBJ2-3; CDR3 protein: CSATLDGSSTDTQYF; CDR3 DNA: TGCAGTGCAACCTTAGACGGTTCTAGCACAGATACGCAGTATTTT
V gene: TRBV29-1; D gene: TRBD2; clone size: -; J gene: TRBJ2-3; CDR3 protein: CSVVGLAVRTDTQYF; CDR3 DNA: TGCAGCGTTGTTGGACTAGCGGTCCGCACAGATACGCAGTATTTT
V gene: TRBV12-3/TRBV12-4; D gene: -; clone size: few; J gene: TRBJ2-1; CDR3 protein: CASSPSGSRVNEQFF; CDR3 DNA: TGTGCCAGCAGTCCCTCCGGATCTAGGGTCAATGAGCAGTTCTTC
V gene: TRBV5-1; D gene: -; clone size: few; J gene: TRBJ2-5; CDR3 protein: CASGLYAGPETQYF; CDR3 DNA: TGCGCCAGCGGACTATATGCGGGCCCGGAGACCCAGTACTTC
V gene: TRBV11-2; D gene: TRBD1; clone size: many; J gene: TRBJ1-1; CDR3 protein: CASSSGTANTEAFF; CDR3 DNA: TGTGCCAGCAGCTCCGGGACAGCGAACACTGAAGCTTTCTTT
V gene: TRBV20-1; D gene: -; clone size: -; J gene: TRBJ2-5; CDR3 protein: CSARVQVQETQYF; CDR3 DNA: TGCAGTGCTAGAGTACAGGTCCAAGAGACCCAGTACTTC
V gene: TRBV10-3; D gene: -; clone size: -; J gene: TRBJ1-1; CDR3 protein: CAIRLIGSTEAFF; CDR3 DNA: TGTGCCATCCGACTTATCGGAAGCACTGAAGCTTTCTTT
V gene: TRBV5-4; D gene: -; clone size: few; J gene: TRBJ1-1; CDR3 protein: CASSLWSGAIAFF; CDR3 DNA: TGTGCCAGCAGCTTGTGGTCGGGGGCGATAGCTTTCTTT
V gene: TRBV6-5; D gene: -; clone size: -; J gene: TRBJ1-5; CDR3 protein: CASSLGADNQPQHF; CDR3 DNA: TGTGCCAGCAGTTTAGGGGCCGACAATCAGCCCCAGCATTTT
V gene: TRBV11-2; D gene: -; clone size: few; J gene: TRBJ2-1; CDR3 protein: CASSFGADEQFF; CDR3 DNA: TGTGCCAGCAGCTTTGGTGCGGATGAGCAGTTCTTC
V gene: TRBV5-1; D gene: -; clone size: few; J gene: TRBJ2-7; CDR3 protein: CASSFGPALPYEQYF; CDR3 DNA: TGCGCCAGCAGCTTCGGCCCAGCACTTCCCTACGAGCAGTACTTC
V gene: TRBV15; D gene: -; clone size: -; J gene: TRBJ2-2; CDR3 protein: CATSRDMKSGLAAGELFF; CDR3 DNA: TGTGCCACCAGCAGAGATATGAAGAGTGGTCTAGCAGCCGGGGAGCTGTTTTTT
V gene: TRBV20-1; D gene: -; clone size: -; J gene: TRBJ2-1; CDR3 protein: CSARVIYGASYNEQFF; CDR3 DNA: TGCAGTGCTAGAGTGATCTACGGCGCGAGCTACAATGAGCAGTTCTTC
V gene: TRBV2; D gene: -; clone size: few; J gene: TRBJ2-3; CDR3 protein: CASSELDTQYF; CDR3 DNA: TGTGCCAGCAGTGAGCTAGATACGCAGTATTTT
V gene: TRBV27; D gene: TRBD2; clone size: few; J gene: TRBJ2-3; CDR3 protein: CASSWTSGRGGNTQYF; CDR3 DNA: TGTGCCAGCAGTTGGACTAGCGGGAGAGGGGGGAATACGCAGTATTTT
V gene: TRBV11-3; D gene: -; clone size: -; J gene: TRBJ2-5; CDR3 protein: CASSSFRGETQYF; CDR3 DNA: TGTGCCAGCAGCTCATTTCGGGGGGAGACCCAGTACTTC
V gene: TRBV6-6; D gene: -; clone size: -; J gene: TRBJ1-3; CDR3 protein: CASRETVGNTIYF; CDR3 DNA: TGTGCCAGCAGGGAGACGGTTGGAAACACCATATATTTT
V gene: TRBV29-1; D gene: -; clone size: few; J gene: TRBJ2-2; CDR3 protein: CSVTTVNTGELFF; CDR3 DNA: TGCAGCGTGACGACCGTGAACACCGGGGAGCTGTTTTTT
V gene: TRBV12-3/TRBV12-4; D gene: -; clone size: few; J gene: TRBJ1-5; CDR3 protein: CASSFTSNQPQHF; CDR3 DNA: TGTGCCAGCAGTTTCACCAGCAATCAGCCCCAGCATTTT
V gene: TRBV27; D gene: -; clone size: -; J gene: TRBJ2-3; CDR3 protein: CASQNRRSSTDTQYF; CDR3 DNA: TGTGCCAGTCAAAATCGACGGTCTAGCACAGATACGCAGTATTTT
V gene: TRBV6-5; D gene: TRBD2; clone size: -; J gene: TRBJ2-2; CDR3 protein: CASSYSVLAGVTGELFF; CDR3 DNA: TGTGCCAGCAGTTACTCCGTCCTAGCGGGAGTCACCGGGGAGCTGTTTTTT
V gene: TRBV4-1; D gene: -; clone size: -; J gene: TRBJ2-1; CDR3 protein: CASSQESARSISSYNEQFF; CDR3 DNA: TGCGCCAGCAGCCAAGAATCGGCAAGGTCCATCAGCTCCTACAATGAGCAGTTCTTC